The 3 T cell receptor beta chains given below trace back to one sample, sequenced in a study of monozygotic twins with inflammatory bowel disease (dated by TCRdb to between 2017 and 2020). The method was 5' RACE. Sequencing relied on an Illumina HiSeq 2500. TCRdb reprocessed the sequencing reads and holds a single record per CDR3 protein sequence, with no DNA. The record for this sample contains just over 300,000 distinct CDR3 sequences. Roughly 5.8% of the sample goes to the ten largest clones. Material: blood. The receptor source for this set is a human donor with ulcerative colitis or Crohn's disease, or a healthy co-twin of an affected twin (not recorded which).

The genes are TRBV20-1 and TRBJ2-6; lacking DNA, the TRBD1 call made by TCRdb goes unchecked. Germline values: CDR1 DFQATT, CDR2 SNEGSKA (reference sequence). The CDR3 is made up of 16 amino acids. CDR3: CSASRDRGSGANVLTF.

The V and J genes are TRBV5-1 and TRBJ1-6. The CDR3 length is 15 residues. Germline V gives CDR1 SGHRS, CDR2 YFSETQ. The CDR3 here is CASSLDTANNSPLHF.

This chain connects TRBV29-1 to TRBJ2-6. The germline CDR1 and CDR2 sequences are SQVTM and ANQGSEA. The CDR3 covers 13 residues. This chain's CDR3 is CSVGFSGANVLTF.